This T cell receptor beta chain was documented in a study of cytomegalovirus exposure and HLA in healthy donors. Across the whole study: As released early, the data held roughly 85 million unique TCRs from HLA-typed donors.

The PCR was carried out with 60 Vbeta primers and 13 Jbeta primers. Sequenced by immunoSEQ multiplex PCR; TCRdb stores in-frame clones only, minus some. The sample has some 200,000 clones; 75% to 80% are singletons. V lost 2 bases to trimming and J lost 11 bases; unmatched junction nucleotides: 9. Germline-derived CDR1 and CDR2 are SGHNT and YYREEE (reference sequence). The CDR3 covers 14 residues. A remark on this clone: Its antigen is undetermined.

Study observations and caveats: Exclusion applied to some V segments, including TRBV6-2 and TRBV6-3, as they were indistinguishable. Among TCR beta chains, those listed as cytomegalovirus-associated numbered over 150. In an earlier analysis, about 87% or about 30%: the productive usage of most TCR beta V segments.

The chain uses TRBV5-4 and TRBJ1-1; TRBD1 matches at 10 bases. The sequence came from a man younger than 30 in good health and CMV-seronegative. The sample comprised PBMCs. The CDR3 sequence is CASSFDRGPGAAFF. The CDR3 bases are TGTGCCAGCAGCTTCGACAGGGGGCCTGGTGCGGCTTTCTTT.